The rows below give T cell receptor beta chains drawn from one sample of a study of blood T cell repertoires in COVID-19. Assay: immunoSEQ multiplex PCR; the TCRdb copy retains only in-frame clones and omits some. The sample gives more than 95,000 clones, approximately 88% of which show up once; around 3.4% is in the top ten. Input material: peripheral blood. The receptors originated from a woman aged 60 to 75 with acute or convalescent COVID-19. Both conserved end residues are part of each CDR3. A D gene is named only where the DNA matches it firmly. Where a row states a size, it is once, few, many or the class of an expanded clone; other rows omit it.

v_call: TRBV19; d_call: NA; j_call: TRBJ1-5; clone_size: few; cdr3_nt: TGTGCCAGTAGTTCCAGGACAGAAGCTTCATGGACCCAGCATTTT; cdr3_aa: CASSSRTEASWTQHF
v_call: TRBV28; d_call: TRBD2; j_call: TRBJ2-1; clone_size: NA; cdr3_nt: TGTGCCAGCAGTTCGTCTAGCGGGAGGAACAATGAGCAGTTCTTC; cdr3_aa: CASSSSSGRNNEQFF
v_call: TRBV5-4; d_call: TRBD2; j_call: TRBJ2-1; clone_size: NA; cdr3_nt: TGTGCCAGCAGCGTAGGGACTAGCGGGAATTTCGGTGAGCAGTTCTTC; cdr3_aa: CASSVGTSGNFGEQFF
v_call: TRBV18; d_call: NA; j_call: TRBJ1-2; clone_size: NA; cdr3_nt: TGTGCCAGCTCACCACCCAGGGCAGGGGTGACTGGCTACACCTTC; cdr3_aa: CASSPPRAGVTGYTF
v_call: TRBV2; d_call: NA; j_call: TRBJ2-2; clone_size: NA; cdr3_nt: TGTGCCAGCAGTGACCAGGGGAACACCGGGGAGCTGTTTTTT; cdr3_aa: CASSDQGNTGELFF
v_call: TRBV12-3/TRBV12-4; d_call: TRBD2; j_call: TRBJ2-1; clone_size: NA; cdr3_nt: TGTGCCAGCAGGGCGGGAGGGCCTGGGAGGCAGTTCTTC; cdr3_aa: CASRAGGPGRQFF
v_call: TRBV4-1; d_call: TRBD1; j_call: TRBJ2-3; clone_size: NA; cdr3_nt: TGCGCCAGCAGCGGATTGCGGGGACAGGGGGCTTTGACTACGCAGTATTTT; cdr3_aa: CASSGLRGQGALTTQYF
v_call: TRBV19; d_call: TRBD1; j_call: TRBJ1-1; clone_size: NA; cdr3_nt: TGTGCCAGTAGTACAAGGACAGGGGCGGATATGAACACTGAAGCTTTCTTT; cdr3_aa: CASSTRTGADMNTEAFF
v_call: TRBV6-2/TRBV6-3; d_call: NA; j_call: TRBJ2-1; clone_size: NA; cdr3_nt: TGTGCCAGCAGTTACGGGGGACACCCCTACAATGAGCAGTTCTTC; cdr3_aa: CASSYGGHPYNEQFF
v_call: TRBV6-6; d_call: NA; j_call: TRBJ2-3; clone_size: once; cdr3_nt: TGTGCCAGCAGTTCGTTCATGCAGGGGAACACAGATACGCAGTATTTT; cdr3_aa: CASSSFMQGNTDTQYF
v_call: TRBV7-7; d_call: TRBD2; j_call: TRBJ2-2; clone_size: NA; cdr3_nt: TGTGCTAGCAGCTCGGGACTAGCGGGAGGGCCGGGCACCGGGGAGCTGTTTTTT; cdr3_aa: CASSSGLAGGPGTGELFF
v_call: TRBV29-1; d_call: NA; j_call: TRBJ1-1; clone_size: NA; cdr3_nt: TGCAGCGTTGAATGGGGGCCGGGGAGCGAAGCTTTCTTT; cdr3_aa: CSVEWGPGSEAFF
v_call: TRBV12-3/TRBV12-4; d_call: TRBD1; j_call: TRBJ1-5; clone_size: NA; cdr3_nt: TGTGCCAGCACCGGGACAGGGAATCAGCCCCAGCATTTT; cdr3_aa: CASTGTGNQPQHF
v_call: TRBV3-1/TRBV3-2; d_call: NA; j_call: TRBJ2-5; clone_size: NA; cdr3_nt: TGTGCCAGCAAGGAGGCGGGAATGACAGAGACCCAGTACTTC; cdr3_aa: CASKEAGMTETQYF
v_call: TRBV27; d_call: NA; j_call: TRBJ1-2; clone_size: NA; cdr3_nt: TGTGCCAGCGGCCGGGAAAGACTCTGGGGGGACTATGGCTACACCTTC; cdr3_aa: CASGRERLWGDYGYTF
v_call: TRBV6-6; d_call: NA; j_call: TRBJ1-3; clone_size: NA; cdr3_nt: TGTGCCAGCAGTCGCTACAGGGTTGTGGGGGCTGGAAACACCATATATTTT; cdr3_aa: CASSRYRVVGAGNTIYF
v_call: TRBV18; d_call: TRBD2; j_call: TRBJ2-1; clone_size: NA; cdr3_nt: TGTGCCAGCTCTCCCCTGACTAGCGAGAACAATGAGCAGTTCTTC; cdr3_aa: CASSPLTSENNEQFF
v_call: TRBV5-1; d_call: TRBD1; j_call: TRBJ1-1; clone_size: once; cdr3_nt: TGCGCCAGCAGCTTGGCCGGGACAGCCCTCGGGAACACTGAAGCTTTCTTT; cdr3_aa: CASSLAGTALGNTEAFF
v_call: TRBV6-5; d_call: NA; j_call: TRBJ1-3; clone_size: NA; cdr3_nt: TGTGCCAGCAGCCTTGACAGGCCTGGAAACACCATATATTTT; cdr3_aa: CASSLDRPGNTIYF
v_call: TRBV28; d_call: NA; j_call: TRBJ1-5; clone_size: NA; cdr3_nt: TGTGCCAGCAGTCCAGACATCCTTAGCAATCAGCCCCAGCATTTT; cdr3_aa: CASSPDILSNQPQHF
v_call: TRBV6-5; d_call: NA; j_call: TRBJ1-5; clone_size: NA; cdr3_nt: TGTGCCAGCAGGCCTTGGGAGGAGTCTAATCAGCCCCAGCATTTT; cdr3_aa: CASRPWEESNQPQHF
v_call: TRBV27; d_call: TRBD1; j_call: TRBJ2-7; clone_size: NA; cdr3_nt: TGTGCCAGCAGCTTGGTAGGGACAGGATTTTACGAGCAGTACTTC; cdr3_aa: CASSLVGTGFYEQYF
v_call: TRBV2; d_call: NA; j_call: TRBJ1-2; clone_size: NA; cdr3_nt: TGTGCCAGCAGTGAAGCGTCAGGGTACGGCTATGGCTACACCTTC; cdr3_aa: CASSEASGYGYGYTF
v_call: TRBV19; d_call: NA; j_call: TRBJ1-1; clone_size: NA; cdr3_nt: TGTGCCAGTAGTGAAGTGGACATTTACCGATTGGCTTTCTTT; cdr3_aa: CASSEVDIYRLAFF
v_call: TRBV6-5; d_call: TRBD1; j_call: TRBJ1-1; clone_size: NA; cdr3_nt: TGTGCCAGCAGAAACAGGGGGCTCACTGAAGCTTTCTTT; cdr3_aa: CASRNRGLTEAFF
v_call: TRBV5-4; d_call: NA; j_call: TRBJ1-6; clone_size: NA; cdr3_nt: TGTGCCAGCAGCTTGGGCTCCCCGCGGGGCTATAATTCACCCCTCCACTTT; cdr3_aa: CASSLGSPRGYNSPLHF
v_call: TRBV7-9; d_call: TRBD2; j_call: TRBJ2-2; clone_size: NA; cdr3_nt: TGTGCCACCACGGGACTAGCGCCCACCGGGGAGCTGTTTTTT; cdr3_aa: CATTGLAPTGELFF
v_call: TRBV5-1; d_call: TRBD2; j_call: TRBJ2-2; clone_size: NA; cdr3_nt: TGCGCCAGCAGCAGCGGTAGCGGGACAACCGGGGAGCTGTTTTTT; cdr3_aa: CASSSGSGTTGELFF
v_call: TRBV10-3; d_call: NA; j_call: TRBJ1-6; clone_size: NA; cdr3_nt: TGTGCCATCAGTGCAGGGGCGAATTCACCCCTCCACTTT; cdr3_aa: CAISAGANSPLHF
v_call: TRBV10-3; d_call: TRBD1; j_call: TRBJ2-5; clone_size: NA; cdr3_nt: TGTGCCATCAGTGAGTCGGACAGGGGCGAGACCCAGTACTTC; cdr3_aa: CAISESDRGETQYF
v_call: TRBV28; d_call: NA; j_call: TRBJ1-2; clone_size: NA; cdr3_nt: TGTGCCAGCAGTGCGCTTTATGGCTACACCTTC; cdr3_aa: CASSALYGYTF
v_call: TRBV2; d_call: NA; j_call: TRBJ1-6; clone_size: NA; cdr3_nt: TGTGCCAGCAGTTTCGGCAGGGTTCAGAATAATTCACCCCTCCACTTT; cdr3_aa: CASSFGRVQNNSPLHF
v_call: TRBV28; d_call: TRBD1; j_call: TRBJ1-2; clone_size: NA; cdr3_nt: TGTGCCAGCAGCACACGCCGGGGACAGGGCCTTAACTATGGCTACACCTTC; cdr3_aa: CASSTRRGQGLNYGYTF
v_call: TRBV5-4; d_call: NA; j_call: TRBJ1-2; clone_size: NA; cdr3_nt: TGTGCCAGCAGCTTGGTGCCAGCGGCCGGGAATGGCTACACCTTC; cdr3_aa: CASSLVPAAGNGYTF
v_call: TRBV6-6; d_call: TRBD2; j_call: TRBJ2-1; clone_size: NA; cdr3_nt: TGTGCCAGCAGCCAGCGGGAGCTGTATTACAATGAGCAGTTCTTC; cdr3_aa: CASSQRELYYNEQFF
v_call: TRBV18; d_call: NA; j_call: TRBJ1-1; clone_size: NA; cdr3_nt: TGTGCCAGCTCACCACCGAGCGCGGGGAACACTGAAGCTTTCTTT; cdr3_aa: CASSPPSAGNTEAFF
v_call: TRBV3-1/TRBV3-2; d_call: TRBD1; j_call: TRBJ2-6; clone_size: NA; cdr3_nt: TGTGCCAGCAGCCAAGGAGGGGGCCTTGGGGCCTCTGGGGCCAACGTCCTGACTTTC; cdr3_aa: CASSQGGGLGASGANVLTF
v_call: TRBV15; d_call: NA; j_call: TRBJ1-2; clone_size: many; cdr3_nt: TGTGCCACCAGCAGTCGCGAGGCTTATGGCTACACCTTC; cdr3_aa: CATSSREAYGYTF
v_call: TRBV7-9; d_call: NA; j_call: TRBJ1-2; clone_size: NA; cdr3_nt: TGTGCCAGCAGCTTACAAAACCTTCTCCGGCGGGGCTACACCTTC; cdr3_aa: CASSLQNLLRRGYTF
v_call: TRBV7-2; d_call: TRBD2; j_call: TRBJ2-1; clone_size: NA; cdr3_nt: TGTGCCAGCAGCTTAGTGGCAGCGGGAGGATTGAATGAGCAGTTCTTC; cdr3_aa: CASSLVAAGGLNEQFF
v_call: TRBV6-5; d_call: TRBD2; j_call: TRBJ2-1; clone_size: NA; cdr3_nt: TGTGCCAGCAGTTTATTAGCGGGCTCCTACAATGAGCAGTTCTTC; cdr3_aa: CASSLLAGSYNEQFF
v_call: TRBV5-1; d_call: NA; j_call: TRBJ1-5; clone_size: NA; cdr3_nt: TGCGCCAGCAGCTTGGCAGGGAGCAATCAGCCCCAGCATTTT; cdr3_aa: CASSLAGSNQPQHF
v_call: TRBV4-1; d_call: TRBD1; j_call: TRBJ1-3; clone_size: few; cdr3_nt: TGCGCCAGCAGCCTTACCGGGACAGGAGGAAACACCATATATTTT; cdr3_aa: CASSLTGTGGNTIYF
v_call: TRBV7-3; d_call: NA; j_call: TRBJ2-1; clone_size: NA; cdr3_nt: TGTGCCAGCAGCTTAATTGTGGGAGTGGGCAATGAGCAGTTCTTC; cdr3_aa: CASSLIVGVGNEQFF
v_call: TRBV6-5; d_call: TRBD1; j_call: TRBJ2-7; clone_size: NA; cdr3_nt: TGTGCCAGCAAACCCGGGACAGGGAATGACGAGCAGTACTTC; cdr3_aa: CASKPGTGNDEQYF
v_call: TRBV7-9; d_call: TRBD2; j_call: TRBJ2-5; clone_size: NA; cdr3_nt: TGTGCCAGCAGCTTAGTGGCTAGCGGGATAGAGACCCAGTACTTC; cdr3_aa: CASSLVASGIETQYF